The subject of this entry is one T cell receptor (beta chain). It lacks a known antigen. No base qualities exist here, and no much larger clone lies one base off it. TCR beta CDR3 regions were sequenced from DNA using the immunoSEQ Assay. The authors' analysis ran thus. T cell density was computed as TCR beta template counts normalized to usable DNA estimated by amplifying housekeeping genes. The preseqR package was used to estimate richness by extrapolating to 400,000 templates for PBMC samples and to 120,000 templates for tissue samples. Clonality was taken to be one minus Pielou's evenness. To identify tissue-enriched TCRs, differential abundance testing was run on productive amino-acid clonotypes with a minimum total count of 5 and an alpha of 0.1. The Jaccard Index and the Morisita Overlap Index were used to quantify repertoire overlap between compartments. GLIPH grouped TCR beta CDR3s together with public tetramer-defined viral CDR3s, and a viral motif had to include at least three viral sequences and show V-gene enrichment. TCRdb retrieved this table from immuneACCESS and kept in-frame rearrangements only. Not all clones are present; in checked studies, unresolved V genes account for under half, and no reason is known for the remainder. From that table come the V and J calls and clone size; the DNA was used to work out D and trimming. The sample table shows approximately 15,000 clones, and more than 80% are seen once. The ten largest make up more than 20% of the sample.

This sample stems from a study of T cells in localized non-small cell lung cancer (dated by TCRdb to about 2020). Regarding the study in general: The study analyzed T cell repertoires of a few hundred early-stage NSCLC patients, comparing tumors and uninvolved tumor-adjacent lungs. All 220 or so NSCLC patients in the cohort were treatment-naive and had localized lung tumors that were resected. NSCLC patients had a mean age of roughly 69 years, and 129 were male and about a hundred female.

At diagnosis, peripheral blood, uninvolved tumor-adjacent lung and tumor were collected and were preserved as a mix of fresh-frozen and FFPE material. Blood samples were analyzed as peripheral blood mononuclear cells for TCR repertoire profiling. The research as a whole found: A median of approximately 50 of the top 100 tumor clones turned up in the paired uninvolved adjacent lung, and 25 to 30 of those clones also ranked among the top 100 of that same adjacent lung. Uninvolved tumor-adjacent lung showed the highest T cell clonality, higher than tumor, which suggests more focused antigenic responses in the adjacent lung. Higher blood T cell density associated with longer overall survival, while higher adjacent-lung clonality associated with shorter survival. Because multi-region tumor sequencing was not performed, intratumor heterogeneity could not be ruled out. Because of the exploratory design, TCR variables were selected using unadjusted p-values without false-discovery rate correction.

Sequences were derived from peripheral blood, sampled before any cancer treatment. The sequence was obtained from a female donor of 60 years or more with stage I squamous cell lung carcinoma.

The nucleotides read TGTGCCAGCTCACCACCAGTCGGGGAACGGGACGAGCAGTACTTC. Its product reads: CASSPPVGERDEQYF. Recombination connected TRBV18 to TRBJ2-7; TRBD2 is perhaps the D gene, given 5 matching bases. Measured from the cysteine to the phenylalanine, the CDR3 is 15 residues long. Left in the record is the CDR3 DNA by itself, 45 bases read in frame from the first base. CDR1 KGHSH and CDR2 LQKENI were looked up in the germline V gene. Trimming removed 0 bases from V and 5 bases from J, leaving 14 bases between the germline ends.